This T cell receptor beta chain was documented in a study of beta chain features in type 1 diabetes. Worth noting for this clone: Its cognate antigen is unknown.

cDNA synthesis used the whole RNA isolate, giving expressed TCRB sequences. Sequenced by immunoSEQ multiplex PCR; TCRdb stores in-frame clones only, minus some. The data contain approximately 260,000 clones, about 24% of them singletons. Whole-study results and caveats: A moderate, significant TCRB CDR3 shortening appeared in type 1 diabetes across four CD4+ subsets.

Germline V gene sequence: CDR1 LGHNA, CDR2 YNFKEQ. V was clipped by 1 base and J by 0 bases, with 16 bases between them. The CDR3 is 17 amino acids. V is TRBV4-2 and J is TRBJ2-7; possible D gene TRBD1, 6 bases. This TCR was recovered from a woman in her twenties or thirties with type 1 diabetes. Sequences were obtained from naive CD4+ T cells from blood. In nucleotides, the CDR3 is TGTGCCAGCAGCCAAGGCCCCGGGACACTGAGCTCCTACGAGCAGTACTTC. This gives the protein CASSQGPGTLSSYEQYF.